Below, 26 T cell receptor beta chains from the same sample are listed, as sequenced in a study of blood T cell repertoires in COVID-19 (TCRdb year 2020). Library preparation was by the immunoSEQ multiplex PCR assay. As stored in TCRdb, this immuneACCESS dataset retains in-frame rearrangements with V and J assigned. A fraction of the clones does not appear; measured against another copy, unresolved V genes explain less than half of the discrepancy, and the remainder lacks a known reason. The sample table shows fewer than 450,000 clones, and around nine tenths are seen once. Just under 7.5% of the sample comes from the top ten. Sequencing used peripheral blood. These receptors were taken from a woman in her seventies with COVID-19, enrolled during active disease.

The chain recombines TRBV7-9 with TRBJ1-3, with D possibly TRBD1 on 6 matching bases. The CDR3 loop spans 14 amino acids. The V end lost 5 bases, the J end lost 8 bases, and 16 bases lay between the germline ends. Per the germline V gene, CDR1 is SEHNR and CDR2 is FQNEAQ (reference sequence). In DNA, the CDR3 is TGTGCCAGCAGCCCTCCGGGACAACGATACACCATATATTTT. Translated, it gives CASSPPGQRYTIYF.

V usage is TRBV7-2 and J usage is TRBJ2-1; D unresolved. The CDR3 has 12 residues. The ends were cut back, 5 bases at V and 7 bases at J, with 9 bases in the middle. CDR1 SGHTA and CDR2 FQGNSA come from the germline V gene. The CDR3 sequence is CASSLLRNEQFF. CDR3 coding DNA: TGTGCCAGCAGCCTTCTACGGAATGAGCAGTTCTTC.

This clone was seen more than once but under ten times. The chain couples TRBV6-6 to TRBJ2-1; 9 bases are shared with TRBD2. The V gene's germline CDR1 is MNHNY and CDR2 SVGAGI (reference sequence). The ends lost 6 bases at V and 4 bases at J; junction bases unmatched: 10. CDR3 length: 16 amino acids. Here the CDR3 reads CASSSQAGGKYNEQFF. CDR3 DNA sequence: TGTGCCAGCAGCTCACAAGCGGGGGGTAAATACAATGAGCAGTTCTTC.

The CDR3 sequence: CASSPKGGVEAFF. Here the CDR3 DNA reads TGTGCCAGCAGCCCGAAGGGGGGGGTTGAAGCTTTCTTT. The gene calls are TRBV7-3 and TRBJ1-1; maybe TRBD1 (6 bases). Trimming cost V 5 bases and J 7 bases, with 14 bases left between them. Germline CDR1 reads SGHTA; CDR2 reads FQGTGA. The CDR3 loop spans 13 amino acids.

V usage is TRBV6-5 and J usage is TRBJ1-2; D remains unclear. The CDR3 covers 13 residues. The V end lost 0 bases, the J end lost 6 bases, and 8 bases lay between the germline ends. Germline V lookup: CDR1 MNHEY, CDR2 SVGAGI. This CDR3 reads CASSYSAGNGYTF. CDR3 DNA sequence: TGTGCCAGCAGTTACTCGGCGGGGAATGGCTACACCTTC.

This chain uses TRBV4-3 with TRBJ1-1, with D possibly TRBD1 on 6 matching bases. Germline-derived CDR1 and CDR2 are LGHNA and YSLEER. V lost 2 bases to trimming and J lost 3 bases, with 22 bases between them. The length of the CDR3 is 18 residues. CDR3 sequence reads: CASSQPSNGGQSDTEAFF. CDR3 in DNA: TGCGCCAGCAGCCAACCCTCCAACGGGGGGCAAAGCGACACTGAAGCTTTCTTT.

V is TRBV5-6 and J is TRBJ2-6; 11 nucleotides line up with TRBD2. The V segment lost 4 bases and the J segment 0 bases; nucleotides outside the gene matches: 6. CDR3 length: 18 amino acids. Germline CDR1 and CDR2: SGHDT and YYEEEE. CDR3 residues: CASSPLAGVVSGANVLTF. CDR3 DNA: TGTGCCAGCAGCCCACTAGCGGGGGTTGTCTCTGGGGCCAACGTCCTGACTTTC.

The chain carries TRBV19 and TRBJ1-5, with 8 bases aligning to TRBD1. Germline V lookup: CDR1 LNHDA, CDR2 SQIVND (reference sequence). V dropped 5 bases and J dropped 6; count of bases not matched to a gene: 18. The length of the CDR3 is 18 residues. DNA of the CDR3: TGTGCCAGTAGTCTCTCAGGACAGGGATGGGGGTGGGGTCAGCCCCAGCATTTT. Protein: CASSLSGQGWGWGQPQHF.

This chain uses TRBV30 with TRBJ1-1; 10 bases are shared with TRBD1. After removal of 2 bases from V and 1 base from J, the junction contained 7 bases not matched to a gene. CDR1 is GTSNPN and CDR2 is SVGIG in the germline V gene (reference sequence). The CDR3 loop spans 16 amino acids. Here the CDR3 reads CAWSRRQGAPNTEAFF. The DNA of the CDR3 is TGTGCCTGGAGTAGGAGACAGGGGGCTCCGAACACTGAAGCTTTCTTT.

This clone was found once. The CDR3, as DNA: TGTGCCAGCAGTTTGGACAGCCTTTCTAACTATGGCTACACCTTC. Amino acid sequence: CASSLDSLSNYGYTF. The V gene is TRBV27, the J gene TRBJ1-2, with D perhaps matching TRBD1 (6 bases). Germline CDR1 MNHEY, CDR2 SMNVEV (reference sequence). V was pared by 3 bases and J by 0 bases, with 11 bases between. This CDR3 spans 15 amino acids.

V usage is TRBV7-9 and J usage is TRBJ2-1, with 7 positions matching TRBD1. V lost 5 bases, J lost 0 bases, and 4 bases stayed unmatched. Per the germline V gene, CDR1 is SEHNR and CDR2 is FQNEAQ (reference sequence). This CDR3 has 15 amino acids. The CDR3 here is CASSPDRNSYNEQFF. The CDR3 nucleotides read TGTGCCAGCAGCCCGGACAGGAACTCCTACAATGAGCAGTTCTTC.

The chain links TRBV7-2 to TRBJ2-3; 11 bases align to TRBD2. CDR3 size: 16 residues. Trimming at V came to 5 bases and at J to 6 bases, leaving 10 bases not matched to a gene. Germline V gene data show CDR1 as SGHTA and CDR2 as FQGNSA. The CDR3 DNA is TGTGCCAGCAGCCCCAGTAGCGGGGGGGCCTGGGATACGCAGTATTTT. Protein sequence: CASSPSSGGAWDTQYF.

The V call is TRBV12-5, the J call TRBJ1-1, with D possibly matching TRBD1 (6 bases). CDR3 length: 13 residues. Germline V gene lookup returns CDR1 LGHNT and CDR2 FRNRAP. The V end lost 6 bases, the J end lost 1 base, and 9 bases lay between the germline ends. The CDR3 region has the DNA TGTGCTAGTGGCCTACAGGGGAACACTGAAGCTTTCTTT. Amino acids: CASGLQGNTEAFF. The whole variable domain, filled in from reference TRBV12-5 and TRBJ1-1, reads DARVTQTPRHKVTEMGQEVTMRCQPILGHNTVFWYRQTMMQGLELLAYFRNRAPLDDSGMPKDRFSAEMPDATLATLKIQPSEPRDSAVYFCASGLQGNTEAFFGQGTRLTVV.

The sample holds one count of this clone. V usage is TRBV6-5 and J usage is TRBJ1-2, with D tentatively TRBD1 (6 bases). Germline CDR1 MNHEY, CDR2 SVGAGI. This CDR3 has 13 residues. V was clipped by 5 bases and J by 8 bases, with 15 bases between them. This CDR3 reads CASSPPGERGYTF. Here the CDR3 DNA reads TGTGCCAGCAGTCCGCCAGGGGAAAGAGGCTACACCTTC.

This sequence joins TRBV27 and TRBJ2-6; TRBD1 agrees at 9 bases. V shed 5 bases, J shed 4 bases, and the junction held 15 bases outside the gene matches. The CDR3 is made up of 19 amino acids. Germline assignment: CDR1 MNHEY and CDR2 SMNVEV (reference sequence). In DNA, the CDR3 is TGTGCCAGCAGTATTCGACCGGGACAGGGTCTCGGAGGGGCCAACGTCCTGACTTTC. Its translation: CASSIRPGQGLGGANVLTF.

The chain recombines TRBV9 with TRBJ1-6; D may be TRBD1 (6 bases). The ends were cut back, 3 bases at V and 8 bases at J, with 21 bases in the middle. The CDR3 is made up of 17 amino acids. CDR1 is SGDLS, CDR2 YYNGEE, per germline. CDR3 sequence: CASSEGVGGRLDSPLHF. The CDR3 nucleotides are TGTGCCAGCAGCGAGGGGGTCGGGGGGCGTTTGGATTCACCCCTCCACTTT.

The table lists this clone with a count of one. V gene TRBV12-3 or TRBV12-4 combines with J gene TRBJ1-5; 8 bases line up with TRBD1. CDR3 length: 13 residues. V lost 6 bases to trimming and J lost 4 bases; unmatched junction nucleotides: 2. This CDR3 reads CASSDRGNQPQHF. The CDR3 DNA is TGTGCCAGCAGCGACAGGGGAAATCAGCCCCAGCATTTT.

The chain employs TRBV5-1 and TRBJ1-2; D is unclear. Trimming took 4 bases from V and 7 from J, leaving 17 bases between them. The germline V gene has CDR1 SGHRS and CDR2 YFSETQ. The CDR3 is made up of 14 amino acids. CDR3 nucleotides: TGCGCCAGCAGCCGAAGCGGGCCCCAACTTGGCTACACCTTC. Translated, it gives CASSRSGPQLGYTF.

The count of this clone is one. J is TRBJ1-5 and V is TRBV10-2; D is perhaps TRBD1 (5 bases). Per germline, CDR1 WSHSY and CDR2 SAAADI. The germline V and J ends were trimmed by 4 bases and 9 bases, with 13 bases remaining between them. There are 13 residues in the CDR3. CDR3 DNA sequence: TGCGCCAGCAGTGGACACACCGGGGGGCCCCAGCATTTT. It yields the protein CASSGHTGGPQHF.

This rearrangement joins TRBV28 to TRBJ2-2; 7 nucleotides agree with TRBD1. J lost 6 bases, V lost 3 bases, and 10 bases had no gene match. The CDR3 spans 16 residues. The germline gives CDR1 MDHEN, CDR2 SYDVKM. The CDR3 loop reads CASSFSTGWGAGELFF. Written as DNA, the CDR3 is TGTGCCAGCAGTTTCTCGACAGGGTGGGGTGCCGGGGAGCTGTTTTTT.

CDR3 DNA: TGTGCCAGCAGTTTAGGGGAAAACAGCGGGCTCACCTACAATGAGCAGTTCTTC. This encodes CASSLGENSGLTYNEQFF. V usage is TRBV27 and J usage is TRBJ2-1, with a weak D call TRBD2 (6 bases). CDR1 is MNHEY, CDR2 SMNVEV, per germline (reference sequence). This CDR3 spans 18 amino acids. Deletions cut 2 bases from V and 2 bases from J, with 19 bases between.

V and J are TRBV11-3 and TRBJ2-1, with TRBD1 identical over 8 bases. The germline V gene encodes CDR1 SGHNT and CDR2 YENEEA. Germline trimming cut 3 bases from V and 7 bases from J; bases unmatched to any gene: 5. The CDR3 spans 14 residues. CDR3 DNA sequence: TGTGCCAGCAGCTTTCAGGGGGCTCGGAATGAGCAGTTCTTC. This codes for CASSFQGARNEQFF.

The chain joins TRBV5-8 to TRBJ2-1, with no clear D. Trimming removed 0 bases from V and 4 bases from J, with 5 bases in between. This CDR3 has 13 amino acids. Germline CDR1 reads SGHTS; CDR2 reads YDEGEE. CDR3 bases: TGTGCCAGCAGCTTGGCCCCATACAATGAGCAGTTCTTC. Its protein product is CASSLAPYNEQFF. Filled out from reference TRBV5-8 and TRBJ2-1, the complete variable domain reads EAGVTQSPTHLIKTRGQQATLRCSPISGHTSVYWYQQALGLGLQFLLWYDEGEERNRGNFPPRFSGRQFPNYSSELNVNALELEDSALYLCASSLAPYNEQFFGPGTRLTVL.

The V and J genes are TRBV19 and TRBJ1-1; no clear D. From germline, CDR1 is LNHDA and CDR2 SQIVND (reference sequence). The CDR3 contains 16 residues. The V and J ends lost 3 bases and 0 bases respectively, with 14 bases between them. CDR3 DNA sequence: TGTGCCAGTAGTATTTCGCGGGTAGAAGTGAACACTGAAGCTTTCTTT. The encoded protein is CASSISRVEVNTEAFF.

The chain employs TRBV4-1 and TRBJ1-3, with D possibly being TRBD1 (5 bases). CDR1 and CDR2 (germline): MGHRA, YSYEKL. V was trimmed by 5 bases and J by 2 bases, leaving 13 bases between them. The CDR3 is 15 amino acids. This CDR3 is CASSNPGTTGNTIYF. The DNA for the CDR3 is TGCGCCAGCAGCAACCCCGGGACTACTGGAAACACCATATATTTT.

The chain carries TRBV6-4 and TRBJ1-2, with TRBD1 identical over 7 bases. The germline V gene has CDR1 MRHNA and CDR2 SNTAGT. V dropped 3 bases and J dropped 8; count of bases not matched to a gene: 9. The CDR3 sequence is 14 residues long. CDR3 loop: CASSETGTERGYTF. DNA for the CDR3: TGTGCCAGCAGTGAGACAGGGACGGAGAGGGGCTACACCTTC.